One sample yielded the 11 T cell receptor beta chains listed below, sequenced in a study of T cell repertoires in aging, cancer and after chemotherapy. TCR beta rearrangements were amplified from peripheral blood genomic DNA. TRB rearrangements spanning V, D and J were amplified using mixed TRB-A/B primers. TCRdb reanalysed the multiplex PCR reads using MiXCR and keeps one entry per CDR3 protein. Among about 3,200 distinct CDR3 sequences listed, about 21% were seen once. Sequences were obtained from blood. These TCRs come from a human donor with a blood cancer.

A few counts support this clonotype. The rearrangement joins TRBV5-1 to TRBJ1-3; 11 bases match TRBD1. Germline trimming cut 4 bases from V and 2 bases from J; bases unmatched to any gene: 11. CDR1 and CDR2 (germline): SGHRS, YFSETQ. This CDR3 has 18 residues. The CDR3 DNA follows: TGCGCCAGCAGCCCCAGGGGACAGGGGGGAGACCCTGGAAACACCATATATTTT. Its translation is CASSPRGQGGDPGNTIYF.

The chain recombines TRBV12-3 or TRBV12-4 with TRBJ2-5; D remains ambiguous. V lost 5 bases, J lost 2 bases, and 9 bases lay in between. This CDR3 region has 13 residues. CDR3 protein: CASSQFPQETQYF. CDR3 DNA: TGTGCCAGCAGTCAATTCCCACAAGAGACCCAGTACTTC.

This chain links TRBV7-9 with TRBJ1-2, with D possibly matching TRBD1 (6 bases). Germline CDR1 reads SEHNR; CDR2 reads FQNEAQ (reference sequence). Trimming shortened V by 1 base and J by 4 bases, and 16 bases separated the two germline ends. This CDR3 has 16 amino acids. CDR3 bases: TGTGCCAGCAGCTTAGGGTCGACAGGACCCCTCTATGGCTACACCTTC. Its translation: CASSLGSTGPLYGYTF.

By share of the sample, this clonotype is medium-sized. This sequence joins TRBV6-5 and TRBJ2-1; possibly TRBD1 for D (5 bases). CDR1 is MNHEY, CDR2 SVGAGI, per germline. CDR3 length equals 12 residues. V was shortened by 6 bases and J by 9 bases, with 12 bases between the two germline ends. The DNA of the CDR3 is TGTGCCAGCAGCCCCGCCGACAGTGAGCAGTTCTTC. It translates to CASSPADSEQFF.

This clonotype ranks as medium-sized. The chain is built from TRBV7-2 and TRBJ2-1; 10 positions match TRBD2. The CDR3 consists of 14 residues. CDR1 and CDR2 (germline): SGHTA, FQGNSA. The junction had 5 bases not matched to a gene; V was cut back by 5 bases and J by 7 bases. CDR3 region: CASSKRGGGNEQFF. In DNA, the CDR3 is TGTGCCAGCAGCAAGCGGGGGGGCGGAAATGAGCAGTTCTTC.

The chain couples TRBV2 to TRBJ2-3, with 7 nucleotides matching TRBD2. The CDR3 is made up of 15 amino acids. V was clipped by 4 bases and J by 4 bases; unmatched bases: 8. Germline lookup yields CDR1 SNHLY and CDR2 FYNNEI. Here the CDR3 DNA reads TGTGCCAGCAGTGGGACCGCTGGGGGGGCAGATACGCAGTATTTT. Its protein product is CASSGTAGGADTQYF. Variable domain in full (rest from reference TRBV2 and TRBJ2-3): EPEVTQTPSHQVTQMGQEVILRCVPISNHLYFYWYRQILGQKVEFLVSFYNNEISEKSEIFDDQFSVERPDGSNFTLKIRSTKLEDSAMYFCASSGTAGGADTQYFGPGTRLTVL.

This clonotype was found a few times. V is TRBV6-4 and J is TRBJ2-7; 7 nucleotides line up with TRBD1. The ends lost 5 bases at V and 0 bases at J; junction bases unmatched: 7. Germline V gives CDR1 MRHNA, CDR2 SNTAGT. The CDR3 runs 15 residues. CDR3 sequence (DNA): TGTGCCAGCAGTCCAGGGGGAGCGAGCTCCTACGAGCAGTACTTC. Its protein is CASSPGGASSYEQYF.

J is TRBJ2-3 and V is TRBV11-2; TRBD1 is a possible D gene (5 bases). The CDR3 consists of 15 residues. V dropped 1 base and J dropped 1 base, with 9 bases sitting between them. CDR1 and CDR2 from the germline V gene are SGHAT and FQNNGV. The CDR3 DNA follows: TGTGCCAGCAGCTTAGGTCCCAGGGGCACAGATACGCAGTATTTT. It translates to CASSLGPRGTDTQYF.

By share, this clonotype ranks as medium-sized. The chain carries TRBV6-1 and TRBJ1-5; tentative D call: TRBD1 (5 bases). The V gene's germline CDR1 is MNHNS and CDR2 SASEGT. The germline V and J ends were trimmed by 1 base and 4 bases, with 11 bases remaining between them. The CDR3 has 15 residues. The chain's CDR3 is CASSEVPGVNQPQHF. Here the CDR3 DNA reads TGTGCCAGCAGTGAAGTGCCGGGGGTTAATCAGCCCCAGCATTTT.

The J gene is TRBJ1-6, the V gene TRBV27; 8 bases match TRBD1. The V gene end was trimmed by 3 bases and the J gene end by 0 bases; junction bases not matched to a gene: 7. The germline gives CDR1 MNHEY, CDR2 SMNVEV (reference sequence). There are 18 residues in the CDR3. The CDR3 DNA reads as TGTGCCAGCAGTTTGCGACAGGGGCCGAGCTCCTATAATTCACCCCTCCACTTT. Amino acids: CASSLRQGPSSYNSPLHF.

Relative to its sample, this clonotype is medium-sized. The J gene is TRBJ1-3, the V gene TRBV29-1, with D unresolved. CDR1 and CDR2 (germline): SQVTM, ANQGSEA. The CDR3 spans 13 residues. With 4 bases removed from V and 0 bases from J, the gap between germline ends came to 7 bases. CDR3: CSVVRGSGNTIYF. DNA of the CDR3: TGCAGCGTTGTACGGGGCTCTGGAAACACCATATATTTT. The whole variable domain, remainder taken from reference TRBV29-1 and TRBJ1-3, is SAVISQKPSRDICQRGTSLTIQCQVDSQVTMMFWYRQQPGQSLTLIATANQGSEATYESGFVIDKFPISRPNLTFSTLTVSNMSPEDSSIYLCSVVRGSGNTIYFGEGSWLTVV.